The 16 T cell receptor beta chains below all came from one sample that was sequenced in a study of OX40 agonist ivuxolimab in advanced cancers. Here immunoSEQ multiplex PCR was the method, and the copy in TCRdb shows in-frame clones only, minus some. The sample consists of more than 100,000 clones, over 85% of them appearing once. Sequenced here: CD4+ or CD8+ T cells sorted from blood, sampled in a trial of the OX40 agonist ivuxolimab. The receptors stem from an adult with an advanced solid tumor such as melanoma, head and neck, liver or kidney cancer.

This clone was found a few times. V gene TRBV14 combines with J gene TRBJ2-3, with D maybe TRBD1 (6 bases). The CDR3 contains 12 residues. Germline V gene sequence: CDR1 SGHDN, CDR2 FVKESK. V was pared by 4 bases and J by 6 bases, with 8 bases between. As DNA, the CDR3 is TGTGCCAGCAGCCTGAGGGGGGATACGCAGTATTTT. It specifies CASSLRGDTQYF.

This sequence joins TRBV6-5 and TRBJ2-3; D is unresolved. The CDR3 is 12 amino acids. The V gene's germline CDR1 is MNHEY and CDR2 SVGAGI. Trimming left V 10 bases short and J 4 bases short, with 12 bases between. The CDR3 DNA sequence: TGTGCCACCCGACGCGGCCCAGATACGCAGTATTTT. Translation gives CATRRGPDTQYF.

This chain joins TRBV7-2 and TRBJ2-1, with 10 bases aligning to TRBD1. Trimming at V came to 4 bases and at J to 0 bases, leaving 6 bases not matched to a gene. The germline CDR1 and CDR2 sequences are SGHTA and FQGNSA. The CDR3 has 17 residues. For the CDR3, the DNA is TGTGCCAGCAGCTCGGGACAGGGGAGTCCCTCCTACAATGAGCAGTTCTTC. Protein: CASSSGQGSPSYNEQFF.

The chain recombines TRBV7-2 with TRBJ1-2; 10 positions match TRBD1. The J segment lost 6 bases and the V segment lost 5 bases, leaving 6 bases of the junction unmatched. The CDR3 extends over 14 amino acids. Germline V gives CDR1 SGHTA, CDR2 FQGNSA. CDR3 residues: CASSPDRGNNGYTF. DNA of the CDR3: TGTGCCAGCAGCCCGGACAGGGGGAATAATGGCTACACCTTC.

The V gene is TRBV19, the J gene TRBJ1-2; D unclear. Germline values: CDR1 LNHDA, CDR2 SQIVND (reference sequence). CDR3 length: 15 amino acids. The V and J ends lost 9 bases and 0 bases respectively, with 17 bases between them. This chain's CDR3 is CASSPREGANYGYTF. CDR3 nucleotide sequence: TGTGCCAGCTCGCCGAGGGAGGGAGCTAACTATGGCTACACCTTC.

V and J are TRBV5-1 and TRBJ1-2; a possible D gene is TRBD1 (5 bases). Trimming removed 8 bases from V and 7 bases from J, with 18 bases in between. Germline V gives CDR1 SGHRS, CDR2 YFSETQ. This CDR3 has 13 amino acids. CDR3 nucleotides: TGCGCCAGTCGGGGTGTTGCCAGGGTTGGCTACACCTTC. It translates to CASRGVARVGYTF.

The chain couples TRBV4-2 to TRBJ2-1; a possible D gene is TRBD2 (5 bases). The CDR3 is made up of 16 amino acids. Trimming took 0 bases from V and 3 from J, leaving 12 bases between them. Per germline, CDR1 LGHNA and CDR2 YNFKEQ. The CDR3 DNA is TGTGCCAGCAGCCAAGATGGAGGACGGATCTACAATGAGCAGTTCTTC. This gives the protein CASSQDGGRIYNEQFF.

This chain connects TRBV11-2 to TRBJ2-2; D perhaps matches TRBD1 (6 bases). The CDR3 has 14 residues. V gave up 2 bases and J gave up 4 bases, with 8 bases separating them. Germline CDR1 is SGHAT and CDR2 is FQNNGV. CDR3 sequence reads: CASSLRQATGELFF. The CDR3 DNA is TGTGCCAGCAGCTTAAGACAGGCCACCGGGGAGCTGTTTTTT.

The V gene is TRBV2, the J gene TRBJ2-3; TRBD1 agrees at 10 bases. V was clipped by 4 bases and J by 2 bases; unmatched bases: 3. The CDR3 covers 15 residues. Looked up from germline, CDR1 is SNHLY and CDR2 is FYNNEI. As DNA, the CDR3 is TGTGCCAGCAGTGGAGGACAGGGGGTCACAGATACGCAGTATTTT. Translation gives CASSGGQGVTDTQYF. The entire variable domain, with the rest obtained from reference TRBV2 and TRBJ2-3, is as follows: EPEVTQTPSHQVTQMGQEVILRCVPISNHLYFYWYRQILGQKVEFLVSFYNNEISEKSEIFDDQFSVERPDGSNFTLKIRSTKLEDSAMYFCASSGGQGVTDTQYFGPGTRLTVL.

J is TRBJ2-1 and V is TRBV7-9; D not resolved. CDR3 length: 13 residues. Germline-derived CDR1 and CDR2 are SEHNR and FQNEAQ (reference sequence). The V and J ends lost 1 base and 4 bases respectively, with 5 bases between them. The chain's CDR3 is CASSLDRYNEQFF. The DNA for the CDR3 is TGTGCCAGCAGCTTAGATAGGTACAATGAGCAGTTCTTC.

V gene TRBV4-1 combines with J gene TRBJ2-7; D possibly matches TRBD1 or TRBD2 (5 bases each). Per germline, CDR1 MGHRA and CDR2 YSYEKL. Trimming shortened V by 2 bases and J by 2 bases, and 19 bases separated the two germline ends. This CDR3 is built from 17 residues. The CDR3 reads CASSQLGGGTEPYEQYF. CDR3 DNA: TGCGCCAGCAGCCAACTCGGTGGTGGGACGGAGCCCTACGAGCAGTACTTC.

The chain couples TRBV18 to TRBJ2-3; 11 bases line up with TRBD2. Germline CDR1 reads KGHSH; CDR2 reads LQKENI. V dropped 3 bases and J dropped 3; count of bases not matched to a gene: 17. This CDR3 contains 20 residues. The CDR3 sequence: CASSPIKKLAGDRGTDTQYF. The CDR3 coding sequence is TGTGCCAGCTCACCGATTAAAAAACTAGCGGGAGATCGGGGGACAGATACGCAGTATTTT.

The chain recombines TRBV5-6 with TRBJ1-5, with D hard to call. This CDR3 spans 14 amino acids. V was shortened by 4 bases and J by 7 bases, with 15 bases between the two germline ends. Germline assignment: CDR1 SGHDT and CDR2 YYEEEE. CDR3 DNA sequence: TGTGCCAGCAGCCCCCTGGGATCTATGCAGCCCCAGCATTTT. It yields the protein CASSPLGSMQPQHF.

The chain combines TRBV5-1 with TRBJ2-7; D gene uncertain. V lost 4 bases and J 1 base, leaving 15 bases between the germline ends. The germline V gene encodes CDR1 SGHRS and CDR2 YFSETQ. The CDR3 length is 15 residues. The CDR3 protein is CASSLAFGPSYEQYF. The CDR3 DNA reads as TGCGCCAGCAGCCTCGCCTTTGGACCTTCCTACGAGCAGTACTTC.

The CDR3 DNA is TGTGCCAGCAGCCCCGGACGGTTCTCTGGAAACACCATATATTTT. Its protein product is CASSPGRFSGNTIYF. The rearrangement links TRBV9 to TRBJ1-3; D gene ambiguous. Deletions cut 4 bases from V and 0 bases from J, with 11 bases between. Germline V gene sequence: CDR1 SGDLS, CDR2 YYNGEE. The CDR3 length is 15 residues.

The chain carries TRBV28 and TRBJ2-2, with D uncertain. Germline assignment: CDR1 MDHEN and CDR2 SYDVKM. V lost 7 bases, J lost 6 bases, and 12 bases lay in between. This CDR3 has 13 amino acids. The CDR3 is CASKRNLPGELFF. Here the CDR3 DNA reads TGTGCCAGCAAGAGGAATCTCCCCGGGGAGCTGTTTTTT.